The present entry profiles one T cell receptor (beta chain) with its context. A much larger clone differs from this one at a single base, so this may be a read error. These data are taken from a study of blood T cells in healthy people across ages. Germline CDR1 reads MDHEN; CDR2 reads SYDVKM. Trimming at V came to 6 bases and at J to 3 bases, leaving 16 bases not matched to a gene. The CDR3 contains 17 residues. Next came a second PCR, run for about 6 to 12 cycles, which used a sample-barcoded 5' primer along with a J-beta primer mix. TCRdb reprocessed the 5' RACE reads via MiXCR and lists one record per CDR3 protein. The table lists around 400,000 distinct CDR3 sequences, about 55% of them singletons.

The chain has TRBV28 and TRBJ1-1, with 7 bases lining up with TRBD1. The receptor's source is a man between 60 and 70 years old in good health. The specimen was blood. The CDR3 DNA reads TGTGCCAGCAGCGGTTTCGGGACAGACCTCATGGACACTGAAGCTTTCTTT. It specifies CASSGFGTDLMDTEAFF.